The TCR beta chain under discussion was sequenced for a study of blood T cell repertoires in COVID-19. Repertoires were generated with immunoSEQ multiplex PCR, while TCRdb's copy carries only in-frame clones and drops some. The sample includes about 81,000 clones, around 80% seen only once; the top ten take approximately 14%. V trimming: 6 bases; J trimming: 5 bases; junction bases outside the gene matches: 7. Germline V lookup: CDR1 MGHDK, CDR2 SYGVNS. The CDR3 is 15 residues long. This clone was seen repeatedly, ten times or more. The rearrangement links TRBV25-1 to TRBJ1-2; 12 bases are shared with TRBD1. The sample consisted of peripheral blood. This TCR came from a human donor in a cohort sampled during active COVID-19. The CDR3 spells CASSGTGGSWYGYTF. CDR3 DNA: TGTGCCAGCAGCGGGACAGGGGGCTCTTGGTATGGCTACACCTTC.